This T cell receptor beta chain is drawn from a study of blood T cell repertoires in COVID-19. For the study at large: COVID-19 samples from acute and convalescent phases originated in the United States, Italy and Spain.

This CDR3 comprises 14 residues. Germline lookup yields CDR1 GTSNPN and CDR2 SVGIG (reference sequence). The V gene end was trimmed by 3 bases and the J gene end by 6 bases; junction bases not matched to a gene: 6. Followed over time, Seattle patients had been enrolled while infection was active. In the authors' methods: Amplified reference gene primers provided the basis for estimating nucleated cell counts. This table comes from immunoSEQ multiplex PCR, and its TCRdb copy is limited to in-frame clones, with some not included. Clone size and V and J calls were adopted from that table, with D and trimming inferred from the DNA. The sample shows more than 150,000 clones, around nine tenths of them seen only once.

The sequencing input was peripheral blood. This receptor was obtained from a woman in her seventies with COVID-19, enrolled during active disease. This chain joins TRBV30 and TRBJ1-3; TRBD1 matches 9 bases. CDR3 sequence (DNA): TGTGCCTGGAGAGGTGGACAGGGGATAAACACCATATATTTT. Translating it yields CAWRGGQGINTIYF.